The clone carrying this T cell receptor (beta chain) was seen only a few times. Its antigen is unknown. This sample stems from a study of T cell repertoires in cytomegalovirus infection. Study summary: HLA-B-restricted CMV epitopes that are well studied, plus recently identified HLA-C-restricted ones, were used by the study.

General study points: Within the response measured ex vivo, HLA-C-restricted CMV-specific TCR beta clonotypes were dominant.

TCRdb reanalysed the reads using MiXCR and keeps one entry per CDR3 protein. The data show some 590,000 distinct CDR3 sequences, with 40% seen just once and 48% held by the top ten. V shed 1 base and J shed 3 bases, with 16 bases lying between them. Germline CDR1 is DFQATT and CDR2 is SNEGSKA (reference sequence). The CDR3 sequence is 15 residues long. This chain links TRBV20-1 with TRBJ2-7; D remains ambiguous. This material consisted of cultured PBMCs, taken from culture after CMV antigen stimulation. This clonotype was obtained from a human donor in good health (CMV status not recorded). Some clones in this sample may be carry-over from other donors' samples. The CDR3 DNA is TGCAGTGCTAGAGTCGCAAAGGGCAGGCTCTACGAGCAGTACTTC. Residues: CSARVAKGRLYEQYF.